This TCR beta chain emerged from a study of PD-1 blockade in classical Hodgkin lymphoma. General observations from the study: Only CD4+ TCR diversity, not CD8+, had risen significantly by C4D1. Individuals who commenced nivolumab within less than 1 year of ASCT were excluded.

This clone was picked up one time. Its target is unknown. With no exception, relapse followed autologous stem cell transplantation in all patients, and brentuximab vedotin exposure varied. Between the trimmed V and J ends, which lost 6 bases and 1 base, there was a span of 9 bases. The CDR3 has 13 residues. Germline V gives CDR1 ENHRY, CDR2 SYGVKD. Method: immunoSEQ multiplex PCR; TCRdb's copy keeps in-frame clones and lacks some. Here the sample spans about 13,000 clones, around four fifths being singletons. V is TRBV10-3 and J is TRBJ2-5; D is uncertain. Sequencing was performed on peripheral blood mononuclear cells (PBMCs), taken at baseline. This clonotype was obtained from a human donor with classical Hodgkin lymphoma. The CDR3 here is CAISTESQETQYF. The CDR3 DNA is TGTGCCATCAGCACGGAAAGCCAAGAGACCCAGTACTTC.